The 8 T cell receptor beta chains below come from one sample, sequenced in a study of blood T cell repertoires in COVID-19. Assay used: immunoSEQ multiplex PCR; TCRdb lists only in-frame clones, some missing. The sample consists of some 510,000 clones, 85% to 90% of them appearing once. The material sequenced was PBMCs or T cells enriched from blood (not recorded which). These receptor sequences come from a woman in her 40s who had recovered from COVID-19.

This clone was observed once. V gene TRBV3-1 (or the pseudogene TRBV3-2) combines with J gene TRBJ1-5, with D possibly TRBD1 on 5 matching bases. CDR3 length: 15 residues. With 0 bases removed from V and 5 bases from J, the gap between germline ends came to 11 bases. Germline CDR1 is LGHDT and CDR2 is YNNKEL (reference sequence). CDR3 nucleotide sequence: TGTGCCAGCAGCCAAGACCCGACAGATTATCAGCCCCAGCATTTT. Protein sequence: CASSQDPTDYQPQHF.

V gene TRBV27 combines with J gene TRBJ2-7, with 9 nucleotides matching TRBD2. With 3 bases clipped from V and 0 bases from J, the junction kept 6 bases outside the gene matches. CDR3 size: 16 residues. Germline lookup yields CDR1 MNHEY and CDR2 SMNVEV (reference sequence). The chain's CDR3 is CASSFSAGGTSYEQYF. The CDR3 bases are TGTGCCAGCAGTTTCTCAGCGGGAGGCACCTCCTACGAGCAGTACTTC.

This chain uses TRBV5-6 with TRBJ1-1; D remains unclear. In germline, CDR1 is SGHDT, CDR2 YYEEEE. V was pared by 0 bases and J by 5 bases, with 11 bases between. This CDR3 spans 14 amino acids. The CDR3 DNA reads as TGTGCCAGCAGCTTGGAACGAGGGAGAACTGAAGCTTTCTTT. Amino acid sequence: CASSLERGRTEAFF.

This rearrangement joins TRBV6-2 or TRBV6-3 to TRBJ2-3; D may be TRBD2 (5 bases). With 5 bases removed from V and 3 bases from J, the gap between germline ends came to 9 bases. The CDR3 is 13 amino acids. Germline V lookup: CDR1 MNHEY, CDR2 SVGEGT. The CDR3 reads CASSERRTDTQYF. CDR3 nucleotide sequence: TGTGCCAGCAGTGAGAGGAGGACAGATACGCAGTATTTT.

This sequence joins TRBV5-8 and TRBJ1-4; D remains ambiguous. V lost 0 bases to trimming and J lost 7 bases, with 13 bases between them. CDR3 length: 15 residues. Looked up from germline, CDR1 is SGHTS and CDR2 is YDEGEE. This chain's CDR3 is CASSLAIAEGEKLFF. CDR3 coding DNA: TGTGCCAGCAGCTTGGCCATTGCTGAGGGTGAAAAACTGTTTTTT.

The chain carries TRBV7-2 and TRBJ1-3; no clear D gene. V was shortened by 5 bases and J by 0 bases, with 11 bases between the two germline ends. This CDR3 is 15 amino acids long. The germline gives CDR1 SGHTA, CDR2 FQGNSA. CDR3 sequence reads: CASSQVPGSGNTIYF. CDR3 sequence (DNA): TGTGCCAGCAGCCAGGTCCCTGGCTCTGGAAACACCATATATTTT. The full variable domain, with the rest looked up from reference TRBV7-2 and TRBJ1-3, is GAGVSQSPSNKVTEKGKDVELRCDPISGHTALYWYRQSLGQGLEFLIYFQGNSAPDKSGLPSDRFSAERTGGSVSTLTIQRTQQEDSAVYLCASSQVPGSGNTIYFGEGSWLTVV.

The sample holds a few counts of this clone. The chain joins TRBV25-1 to TRBJ2-1; 10 positions agree with TRBD2. The CDR3 covers 16 residues. Losses at the gene ends were 3 bases for V and 1 base for J; bases not matched to a gene: 3. Germline V gene lookup returns CDR1 MGHDK and CDR2 SYGVNS. CDR3 bases: TGTGCCAGCAGTGACTCGACTAGCGGGTCCTACAATGAGCAGTTCTTC. This encodes CASSDSTSGSYNEQFF.

This chain uses TRBV9 with TRBJ2-7; D is perhaps TRBD2 (6 bases). Trimming removed 3 bases at V and 3 bases at J, with 16 bases between. This CDR3 is built from 15 residues. Germline CDR1 is SGDLS and CDR2 is YYNGEE. The CDR3: CASSARIGGGYEQYF. CDR3 sequence (DNA): TGTGCCAGCAGCGCCCGAATCGGGGGAGGCTACGAGCAGTACTTC.